Shown below are 27 T cell receptor beta chains from a single sample sequenced in a study of blood T cell repertoires in COVID-19. TCRdb's copy holds only in-frame clones and misses some; the assay was immunoSEQ multiplex PCR. The sample consists of some 320,000 clones, 65% to 90% of them appearing once. Sequences were obtained from peripheral blood. The receptors derive from a human donor in a cohort sampled during active COVID-19.

This chain joins TRBV4-1 and TRBJ2-5; 7 bases map to TRBD1. CDR1 MGHRA and CDR2 YSYEKL come from the germline V gene. V shed 4 bases and J 3 bases; nucleotides not matched to a gene: 11. The CDR3 consists of 16 residues. CDR3 protein: CASSPQGVGVKETQYF. The CDR3, as DNA: TGCGCCAGCAGCCCCCAGGGGGTAGGAGTAAAAGAGACCCAGTACTTC.

V is TRBV6-4 and J is TRBJ2-3; TRBD2 matches 8 bases. With V trimmed by 4 bases and J by 8 bases, 11 bases remained unmatched. Looked up from germline, CDR1 is MRHNA and CDR2 is SNTAGT. The CDR3 runs 15 residues. The CDR3 loop reads CASSASGGQIGTQYF. The CDR3 DNA reads TGTGCCAGCAGTGCGTCGGGGGGGCAAATCGGTACGCAGTATTTT.

The V and J genes are TRBV24-1 and TRBJ1-2, with TRBD1 matching over 7 bases. With V trimmed by 4 bases and J by 3 bases, 10 bases remained unmatched. Looked up from germline, CDR1 is KGHDR and CDR2 is SFDVKD. CDR3 size: 16 residues. The DNA of the CDR3 is TGTGCCACCAGTGACCGGAAACAGGGGAGTGACTATGGCTACACCTTC. Its translation is CATSDRKQGSDYGYTF.

The chain employs TRBV6-5 and TRBJ1-2, with a tentative D call TRBD1 (5 bases). V shed 6 bases and J shed 4 bases, with 12 bases lying between them. The CDR3 length is 13 residues. Looked up from germline, CDR1 is MNHEY and CDR2 is SVGAGI. The CDR3 region has the DNA TGTGCCAGCAGCAAAGACAGCTTCTATGGCTACACCTTC. This translates into CASSKDSFYGYTF.

The chain recombines TRBV9 with TRBJ1-3, with D tentatively TRBD1 (6 bases). The V gene's germline CDR1 is SGDLS and CDR2 YYNGEE. This CDR3 spans 16 amino acids. Trimming took 6 bases from V and 0 from J, leaving 16 bases between them. In nucleotides, the CDR3 is TGTGCCAGCACCAGAGGGGGGGCGAGCTCTGGAAACACCATATATTTT. It codes for CASTRGGASSGNTIYF.

This chain uses TRBV7-6 with TRBJ2-2, with D unresolved. CDR1 and CDR2 from the germline V gene are SGHVS and FNYEAQ. This CDR3 comprises 14 residues. Trimming pared 5 bases from V and 1 base from J, leaving 8 bases between. CDR3 sequence: CASSQHENTGELFF. CDR3 nucleotides: TGTGCCAGCAGCCAACACGAGAACACCGGGGAGCTGTTTTTT.

The chain uses TRBV24-1 and TRBJ1-3; D unclear. Looked up from germline, CDR1 is KGHDR and CDR2 is SFDVKD. This CDR3 has 11 amino acids. The chain's CDR3 is CGPTPGNTIYF. In DNA form, the CDR3 reads TGTGGGCCCACCCCTGGAAACACCATATATTTT.

The V gene is TRBV15, the J gene TRBJ1-4; TRBD1 aligns across 9 bases. CDR1 is LNHNV and CDR2 is YYDKDF in the germline V gene (reference sequence). Germline trimming cut 5 bases from V and 8 bases from J; bases unmatched to any gene: 21. The CDR3 sequence is 19 residues long. The CDR3 bases are TGTGCCACCAGCCCGAGATGGGGCTACACAGGGGGCGGGTCCGAAAAACTGTTTTTT. It is translated as CATSPRWGYTGGGSEKLFF.

The V gene is TRBV6-5, the J gene TRBJ2-4; perhaps TRBD2 as D (6 bases). The CDR3 sequence is 15 residues long. Trimming removed 7 bases from V and 11 bases from J, with 24 bases in between. Per the germline V gene, CDR1 is MNHEY and CDR2 is SVGAGI. The CDR3 reads CASTVPGTLVIVQYF. CDR3 DNA: TGTGCCAGCACCGTCCCCGGGACTCTCGTAATCGTTCAGTACTTC.

This chain connects TRBV19 to TRBJ1-2; the D is unclear. Trimming pared 6 bases from V and 8 bases from J, leaving 19 bases between. Germline CDR1 LNHDA, CDR2 SQIVND (reference sequence). CDR3 size: 14 residues. CDR3 nucleotides: TGTGCCAGTAGAAAGGGCGCGGGTTTCGGAGGCTACACCTTC. It is translated as CASRKGAGFGGYTF.

J is TRBJ2-3 and V is TRBV11-2; 10 bases map to TRBD2. Germline CDR1 is SGHAT and CDR2 is FQNNGV. V was pared by 3 bases and J by 5 bases, with 5 bases of the junction left unmatched. The CDR3 runs to 15 residues. The CDR3 coding sequence is TGTGCCAGCAGCTTTCTAGCGGGGGTGGTAGATACGCAGTATTTT. Translating it yields CASSFLAGVVDTQYF. Drawing the rest from reference TRBV11-2 and TRBJ2-3, the complete variable domain is EAGVAQSPRYKIIEKRQSVAFWCNPISGHATLYWYQQILGQGPKLLIQFQNNGVVDDSQLPKDRFSAERLKGVDSTLKIQPAKLEDSAVYLCASSFLAGVVDTQYFGPGTRLTVL.

This clone has only one observation. The chain employs TRBV10-1 and TRBJ2-2; perhaps TRBD1 as D (5 bases). V shed 6 bases and J shed 3 bases, with 11 bases lying between them. CDR3 length equals 14 residues. Germline V gene sequence: CDR1 WNHNN, CDR2 SYGVQD (reference sequence). The CDR3 DNA is TGCGCCAGCAGAAGGGGCGCGGACACCGGGGAGCTGTTTTTT. The encoded protein is CASRRGADTGELFF.

The chain joins TRBV30 to TRBJ2-1; TRBD1 aligns across 7 bases. The V and J ends lost 7 bases and 4 bases, in that order; junction bases with no gene match: 7. The CDR3 is made up of 13 amino acids. Germline CDR1 and CDR2: GTSNPN and SVGIG (reference sequence). In nucleotides, the CDR3 is TGTGCCTACACAGGGGATAGTTACAATGAGCAGTTCTTC. Residues: CAYTGDSYNEQFF.

The chain joins TRBV27 to TRBJ2-1, with 9 bases that match TRBD2. V dropped 6 bases and J dropped 4; count of bases not matched to a gene: 7. The V gene's germline CDR1 is MNHEY and CDR2 SMNVEV (reference sequence). This CDR3 is 15 amino acids long. Here the CDR3 DNA reads TGTGCCAGCAGCCTTAGCGGGGGTCCTTACAATGAGCAGTTCTTC. It translates to CASSLSGGPYNEQFF.

V gene TRBV2 combines with J gene TRBJ1-5; TRBD1 might be the D (5 bases). Germline CDR1 is SNHLY and CDR2 is FYNNEI. V was pared by 6 bases and J by 0 bases, with 9 bases between. The CDR3 extends over 14 amino acids. The CDR3 protein is CASRGQNSNQPQHF. CDR3 DNA sequence: TGTGCCAGCAGGGGGCAGAATAGCAATCAGCCCCAGCATTTT.

The chain carries TRBV5-6 and TRBJ2-7; 7 bases match TRBD1. Germline CDR1 SGHDT, CDR2 YYEEEE. The CDR3 is made up of 13 amino acids. The V gene end was trimmed by 4 bases and the J gene end by 2 bases; junction bases not matched to a gene: 3. The CDR3: CASSPGQPYEQYF. CDR3 sequence (DNA): TGTGCCAGCAGCCCGGGACAGCCCTACGAGCAGTACTTC.

The rearrangement joins TRBV11-1 to TRBJ1-4, with a possible D match to TRBD1 (6 bases). This CDR3 spans 16 amino acids. Germline V gene sequence: CDR1 SGHAT, CDR2 FQDESV (reference sequence). V lost 4 bases, J lost 8 bases, and 20 bases lay in between. CDR3 in DNA: TGTGCCAGCAGCTCTGGGGGCTCCGGGATTCCGGAAAAACTGTTTTTT. Its protein product is CASSSGGSGIPEKLFF.

The chain's CDR3 is CASHTLGGLTF. The CDR3 DNA is TGTGCCAGCCATACTCTCGGGGGACTCACCTTC. The chain uses TRBV9 and TRBJ1-2; tentatively, D is TRBD1 (5 bases). Trimming cost V 7 bases and J 13 bases, with 17 bases left between them. The germline V gene encodes CDR1 SGDLS and CDR2 YYNGEE. This CDR3 comprises 11 residues.

V is TRBV6-1 and J is TRBJ2-3; D is unclear. The V gene lost 2 bases and the J gene lost 2 bases, with 14 bases spanning the gap. The CDR3 extends over 16 amino acids. CDR1 and CDR2 from the germline V gene are MNHNS and SASEGT. This CDR3 reads CASSEHVAQNTDTQYF. The CDR3 DNA sequence: TGTGCCAGCAGTGAACATGTGGCACAGAACACAGATACGCAGTATTTT.

This chain joins TRBV6-2 or TRBV6-3 and TRBJ1-2; D is possibly TRBD1 (5 bases). Germline CDR1 and CDR2: MNHEY and SVGEGT. This CDR3 contains 15 residues. Trimming cost V 6 bases and J 4 bases, with 18 bases left between them. In nucleotides, the CDR3 is TGTGCCAGCAGCCCCCGTGGAACAGGCTTCTATGGCTACACCTTC. Amino acid sequence: CASSPRGTGFYGYTF.

The chain recombines TRBV11-2 with TRBJ2-3; D is unclear. The CDR3 contains 12 residues. Trimming left V 5 bases short and J 0 bases short, with 3 bases between. Germline V lookup: CDR1 SGHAT, CDR2 FQNNGV. CDR3 residues: CASSHSTDTQYF. The CDR3 DNA sequence: TGTGCCAGCAGCCATAGCACAGATACGCAGTATTTT.

This clone has a single count. The chain combines TRBV29-1 with TRBJ2-1, with a tentative D call TRBD2 (6 bases). Trimming took off 2 bases at V and 3 bases at J, with 14 bases between the two ends. CDR3 length: 15 amino acids. Germline CDR1 and CDR2: SQVTM and ANQGSEA. The CDR3 reads CSVESGGAGYNEQFF. The DNA for the CDR3 is TGCAGCGTTGAATCCGGCGGGGCTGGCTACAATGAGCAGTTCTTC.

The chain recombines TRBV9 with TRBJ1-5; 7 bases map to TRBD1. Germline lookup yields CDR1 SGDLS and CDR2 YYNGEE. There are 14 residues in the CDR3. Trimming took 3 bases from V and 7 from J; bases not matched to a gene: 7. The CDR3 is CASSASGGGQPQHF. Written as DNA, the CDR3 is TGTGCCAGCAGCGCTTCAGGGGGAGGACAGCCCCAGCATTTT. The full variable domain, completed using reference TRBV9 and TRBJ1-5, is DSGVTQTPKHLITATGQRVTLRCSPRSGDLSVYWYQQSLDQGLQFLIQYYNGEERAKGNILERFSAQQFPDLHSELNLSSLELGDSALYFCASSASGGGQPQHFGDGTRLSIL.

This sequence joins TRBV9 and TRBJ1-2, with 9 positions matching TRBD1. Germline values: CDR1 SGDLS, CDR2 YYNGEE. V shed 0 bases, J shed 7 bases, and the junction held 13 bases outside the gene matches. The CDR3 consists of 17 residues. The CDR3 is CASSVVAITGTGTGYTF. CDR3 DNA sequence: TGTGCCAGCAGCGTAGTGGCCATTACCGGGACAGGGACTGGCTACACCTTC.

The chain uses TRBV7-9 and TRBJ1-1, with no clear D. V gave up 5 bases and J gave up 1 base, with 17 bases separating them. The CDR3 is made up of 16 amino acids. Germline loops: CDR1 SEHNR, CDR2 FQNEAQ (reference sequence). The CDR3 spells CASSPSTGKPNTEAFF. DNA for the CDR3: TGTGCCAGCAGCCCGTCTACCGGGAAACCGAACACTGAAGCTTTCTTT.

The chain recombines TRBV5-1 with TRBJ2-1; TRBD1 agrees at 9 bases. Trimming cost V 0 bases and J 8 bases; bases outside gene matches: 6. Germline CDR1 and CDR2: SGHRS and YFSETQ. The CDR3 is 15 residues long. In DNA form, the CDR3 reads TGCGCCAGCAGCTTGGCCTTGGACAGGGGCGATGAGCAGTTCTTC. Translation: CASSLALDRGDEQFF.

The chain combines TRBV10-3 with TRBJ2-3, with TRBD1 matching over 7 bases. The CDR3 has 15 residues. Germline trimming cut 4 bases from V and 3 bases from J; bases unmatched to any gene: 7. Looked up from germline, CDR1 is ENHRY and CDR2 is SYGVKD. Here the CDR3 DNA reads TGTGCCATCAGTGGACCGGGACAGAATACAGATACGCAGTATTTT. Translation: CAISGPGQNTDTQYF.